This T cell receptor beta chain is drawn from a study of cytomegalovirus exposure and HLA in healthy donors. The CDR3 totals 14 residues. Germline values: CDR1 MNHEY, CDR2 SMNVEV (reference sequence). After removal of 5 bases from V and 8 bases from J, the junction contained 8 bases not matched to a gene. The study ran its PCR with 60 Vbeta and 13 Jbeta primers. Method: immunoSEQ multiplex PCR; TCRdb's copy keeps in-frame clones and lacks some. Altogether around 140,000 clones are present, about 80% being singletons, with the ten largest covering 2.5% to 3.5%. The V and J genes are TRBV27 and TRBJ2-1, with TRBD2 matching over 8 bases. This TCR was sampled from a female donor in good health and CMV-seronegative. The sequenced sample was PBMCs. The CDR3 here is CASSPTSAAHEQFF. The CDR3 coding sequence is TGTGCCAGCAGTCCGACTAGCGCTGCCCATGAGCAGTTCTTC.